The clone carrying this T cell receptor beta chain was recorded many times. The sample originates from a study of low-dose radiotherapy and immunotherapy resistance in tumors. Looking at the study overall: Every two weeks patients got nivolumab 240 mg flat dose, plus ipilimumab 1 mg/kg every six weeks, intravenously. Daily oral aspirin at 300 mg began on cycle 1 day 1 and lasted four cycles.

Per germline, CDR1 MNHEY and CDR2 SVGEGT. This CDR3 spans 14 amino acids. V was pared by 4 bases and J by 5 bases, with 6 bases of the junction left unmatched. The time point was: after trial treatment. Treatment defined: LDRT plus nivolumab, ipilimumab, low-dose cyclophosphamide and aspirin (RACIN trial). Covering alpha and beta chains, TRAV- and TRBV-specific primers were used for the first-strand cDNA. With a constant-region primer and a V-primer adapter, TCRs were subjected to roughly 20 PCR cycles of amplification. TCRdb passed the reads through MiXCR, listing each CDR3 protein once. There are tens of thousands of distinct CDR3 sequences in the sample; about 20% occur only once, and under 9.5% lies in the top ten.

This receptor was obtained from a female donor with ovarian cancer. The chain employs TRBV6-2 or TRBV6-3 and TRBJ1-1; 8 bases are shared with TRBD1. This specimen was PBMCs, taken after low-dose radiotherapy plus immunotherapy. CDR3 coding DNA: TGTGCCAGCAGTTTCGGACAGGGTGCTACTGAAGCTTTCTTT. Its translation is CASSFGQGATEAFF.